This T cell receptor beta chain was profiled in a study of blood T cell repertoires in COVID-19. For the study at large: The United States, Italy and Spain supplied acute and convalescent COVID-19 samples. From T cells, B-cell-depleted T cells, or PBMCs came the material, which was cDNA or gDNA.

Original processing notes: Reference gene primer amplification in the assay estimated nucleated cell counts. Clones were read by immunoSEQ multiplex PCR, and TCRdb kept only the in-frame ones, dropping some. V and J calls plus clone size are reproduced from that table; the DNA served to infer D and trimming. Of under 500,000 clones in the sample, approximately 90% were seen once. CDR1 and CDR2 (germline): MNHEY, SVGAGI. This CDR3 is 14 amino acids long. V was shortened by 6 bases and J by 4 bases, with 10 bases between the two germline ends. Sequenced sample: peripheral blood. This sequence joins TRBV6-5 and TRBJ1-6; possible D gene TRBD1, 6 bases. The origin of this receptor is a woman younger than 45 with acute or convalescent COVID-19. The chain's CDR3 is CASRPGQYNSPLHF. As DNA, the CDR3 is TGTGCCAGCAGGCCTGGACAGTATAATTCACCCCTCCACTTT.